These 15 T cell receptor beta chains share one sample of origin, sequenced in a study of post-analysis software for immune sequencing data. No antigen has been identified for these receptors. Points from the study as a whole: TRBV5-6, TRBV5-1 and TRBV20-1 were among a handful of TRBV segments more frequent in patients than controls.

The authors incorporated unique molecular identifiers into the TCR beta cDNA libraries. TCRdb called the PCR reads again in MiXCR, with one record for every CDR3 protein. The profile shows 800,000 to 950,000 distinct CDR3 sequences, approximately 57% of them singletons. Sequenced: blood. The receptor set was obtained from a girl between 5 and 17 years old with multiple sclerosis.

The chain combines TRBV12-1 with TRBJ2-7; the DNA was not compared with TRBD2, the D call given in the table. TRBV12-1 is marked as a pseudogene. This CDR3 contains 20 residues. The CDR3 DNA follows: TGTGCCAGCAGCTTTGCAGTCGGGCCACTCGACAGCCACCTCCTGAACGAGCAGTACTTC. Its protein product is CASSFAVGPLDSHLLNEQYF.

The gene calls are TRBV5-1 and TRBJ2-4; TRBD1 or TRBD2 may be the D gene (5 bases each). Germline-derived CDR1 and CDR2 are SGHRS and YFSETQ. V was clipped by 0 bases and J by 8 bases, with 9 bases between them. The CDR3 consists of 13 residues. CDR3 loop: CASSLGRDHIQYF. For the CDR3, the DNA is TGCGCCAGCAGCTTGGGTCGGGACCACATTCAGTACTTC.

The rearrangement links TRBV12-3 or TRBV12-4 to TRBJ2-5, with D possibly matching TRBD1 (5 bases). V was trimmed by 1 base and J by 4 bases, leaving 22 bases between them. The CDR3 is 18 amino acids. In DNA, the CDR3 is TGTGCCAGCAGTTTAGGAGTGGGTTGGGGCCGAGGCATAGAGACCCAGTACTTC. Amino acids: CASSLGVGWGRGIETQYF.

This clonotype was detected only once. The rearrangement uses TRBV2 and TRBJ2-3, with 10 bases that match TRBD1. Germline CDR1 is SNHLY and CDR2 is FYNNEI. This CDR3 has 19 amino acids. Trimming cost V 3 bases and J 3 bases; bases outside gene matches: 15. The CDR3 spells CASSDPGTGAAIWTDTQYF. The CDR3, as DNA: TGTGCCAGCAGTGACCCTGGGACAGGGGCAGCTATCTGGACAGATACGCAGTATTTT.

The rearrangement links TRBV7-6 to TRBJ1-1; 8 positions agree with TRBD1. In germline, CDR1 is SGHVS, CDR2 FNYEAQ. Trimming at V came to 2 bases and at J to 5 bases, leaving 7 bases not matched to a gene. This CDR3 comprises 15 residues. CDR3: CASSLSPGGLTEAFF. The CDR3 nucleotides are TGTGCCAGCAGCTTATCTCCAGGGGGCTTGACTGAAGCTTTCTTT.

This clonotype was observed once. The chain employs TRBV5-1 and TRBJ2-1, with 11 bases matching TRBD2. V gave up 0 bases and J gave up 6 bases; unmatched junction bases: 5. Germline V lookup: CDR1 SGHRS, CDR2 YFSETQ. There are 16 residues in the CDR3. CDR3 coding DNA: TGCGCCAGCAGCTTGGGGCCTGGACTAGCGGGCAATGAGCAGTTCTTC. It specifies CASSLGPGLAGNEQFF.

This clonotype was observed a handful of times. This rearrangement joins TRBV7-8 to TRBJ2-1, with TRBD2 as a possible D gene (6 bases). V lost 5 bases and J lost 9, with 20 bases in between. The CDR3 totals 15 residues. Germline V lookup: CDR1 SGHVS, CDR2 FQNEAQ. The CDR3 loop reads CASSTYAGLEPEQFF. The DNA for the CDR3 is TGTGCCAGCAGCACATACGCGGGACTGGAGCCTGAGCAGTTCTTC.

This clonotype was observed a handful of times. The chain uses TRBV4-1 and TRBJ1-4; 8 nucleotides align to TRBD1. This CDR3 has 17 amino acids. Trimming removed 1 base from V and 4 bases from J; junction bases left unmatched: 8. CDR1 and CDR2 from the germline V gene are MGHRA and YSYEKL. The CDR3 DNA sequence: TGCGCCAGCAGCCAAGGGACAGGGAGGCGGAGTAATGAAAAACTGTTTTTT. Translating it yields CASSQGTGRRSNEKLFF.

V is TRBV13 and J is TRBJ1-1, with D perhaps TRBD1 (6 bases). The V gene's germline CDR1 is PRHDT and CDR2 FYEKMQ (reference sequence). Trimming removed 8 bases at V and 4 bases at J, with 14 bases between. The CDR3 spans 13 residues. The DNA of the CDR3 is TGTGCCAGCGGGGGCGCGTTGCGCACTGAAGCTTTCTTT. It specifies CASGGALRTEAFF.

J is TRBJ2-7 and V is TRBV20-1; TRBD1 is a possible D gene (6 bases). This CDR3 is 13 amino acids long. Germline V gene lookup returns CDR1 DFQATT and CDR2 SNEGSKA (reference sequence). The germline V and J ends were trimmed by 3 bases and 2 bases, with 11 bases remaining between them. The CDR3 sequence: CSASSPGAYEQYF. CDR3 bases: TGCAGTGCTAGCTCGCCAGGGGCCTACGAGCAGTACTTC.

This rearrangement joins TRBV21-1 to TRBJ2-7; the D call in the table, TRBD2, was not verified against the DNA. The end of the DNA aligns better with TRBJ2-5, so the J call may be wrong. TRBV21-1 is a pseudogene segment. CDR3 size: 11 residues. Written as DNA, the CDR3 is TGTGCCAGGGGGCCCCAAGAGACCCAGTACTTC. It encodes CARGPQETQYF.

Only a few counts were recorded for this clonotype. This chain joins TRBV9 and TRBJ2-7, with TRBD2 matching 10 bases. The CDR3 has 15 residues. V dropped 2 bases and J dropped 4; count of bases not matched to a gene: 6. From germline, CDR1 is SGDLS and CDR2 YYNGEE. CDR3 protein: CASSVGGLAAYEQYF. CDR3 DNA sequence: TGTGCCAGCAGCGTTGGAGGACTAGCGGCTTACGAGCAGTACTTC.

This chain links TRBV7-2 with TRBJ2-4; D possibly corresponds to TRBD1 (5 bases). The better agreement between TRBJ2-7 and the DNA end casts doubt on the J call. The germline gives CDR1 SGHTA, CDR2 FQGNSA. The CDR3 runs to 15 residues. The CDR3 here is CASSLGAGISHEQYF. CDR3 DNA sequence: TGTGCCAGCAGCTTAGGGGCAGGGATTTCTCACGAGCAGTACTTC.

This rearrangement joins TRBV6-5 to TRBJ1-1, with D perhaps matching TRBD1 (5 bases). The germline V gene encodes CDR1 MNHEY and CDR2 SVGAGI. V gave up 6 bases and J gave up 1 base, with 6 bases separating them. The CDR3 runs 12 residues. Written as DNA, the CDR3 is TGTGCCAGCAGAGACAGGAACACTGAAGCTTTCTTT. Its translation: CASRDRNTEAFF.

The chain uses TRBV27 and TRBJ2-5, with D hard to call. V lost 3 bases, J lost 5 bases, and 10 bases lay in between. This CDR3 has 13 amino acids. Per the germline V gene, CDR1 is MNHEY and CDR2 is SMNVEV (reference sequence). The DNA of the CDR3 is TGTGCCAGCAGTTTCCTGGATACGGAGACCCAGTACTTC. Its protein product is CASSFLDTETQYF.